This section outlines one T cell receptor (beta chain) sequence together with its context. Its target antigen remains unknown. The record has no base qualities; no much larger clone is one base away. This entry comes from a study of OX40 agonist ivuxolimab in advanced cancers. Study-wide context: Ivuxolimab was a fully human IgG2 agonistic monoclonal antibody targeting the costimulatory receptor OX40 (CD134). Intravenous ivuxolimab was administered to patients every 2 weeks at six dose levels: 0.01, 0.1, 0.3, 1.5, 3 and 10 mg/kg. Among the 50 to 55 dose-escalation patients, some 20 had hepatocellular carcinoma, approximately 15 melanoma, 9 renal cell carcinoma and 9 head and neck cancer. In the dose-escalation cohort, 82.7% of patients were male, and the mean age was around 60 years, with a range of about 23 to 90. Prior anti-PD-1, anti-PD-L1 or anti-CTLA-4 therapy was permitted, and 40% of dose-escalation patients had received checkpoint inhibitors. Partial responses occurred in three dose-escalation patients: two with cutaneous melanoma and one with hepatocellular carcinoma. Peripheral TCRbeta sequencing was intended to test whether TCR sequence diversity was altered and clonal T-cell expansion was caused by ivuxolimab. The paper reports the monotherapy dose-escalation portion (N of about 50 patients) of the phase I ivuxolimab trial.

The trial excluded patients who had a history of autoimmune disease or were on systemic immunosuppression. Peripheral blood for TCR sequencing was collected from all dose cohorts at baseline, on cycle 4 day 1, and on cycle 7 day 1. Samples came from an open-label, multicenter, first-in-human phase I dose-escalation trial of ivuxolimab. Adults with locally advanced or metastatic head and neck squamous cell, hepatocellular, melanoma or renal cell carcinoma were enrolled in the trial. CD4+ and CD8+ T cells were sorted separately from peripheral blood before TCR sequencing. Genomic DNA was extracted from sorted cells for sequencing of the TCRbeta CDR3 region. The immunoSEQ Assay was used for sequencing of TCRbeta CDR3 regions. TCRdb carries this immuneACCESS record with in-frame sequences only. Its versions omit some clonotypes, under half of them owing to an unresolved V gene in the studies checked, with the rest unexplained. The sample table lists 90,000 to 120,000 clones, 91% of them with a count of one. The ten most abundant clones make up about 1.2% of the sample.

Beyond this particular receptor, the publication reports: The antigen specificity of the clonally expanded peripheral T cells was not determined. At doses of 0.1 to 3.0 mg/kg, clonal expansion of both CD4+ and CD8+ T cells in blood was seen between baseline and week 6. Low levels of normalized T-cell clonal expansion were also seen in some patients who did not respond. After ivuxolimab, more expanded clones were found on average in CD8+ T cells than in CD4+ T cells. In the 0.1-3.0 mg/kg groups, partial responders were among the patients with the lowest normalized peripheral clonal expansion, particularly in CD8+ T cells.

The CDR3 contains 14 residues, cysteine and phenylalanine counted. Only the CDR3 region is kept as DNA, spanning 42 bases read in frame from base 1. Trimming costs V 4 bases and J 8 bases, and their ends lie 14 bases apart. From the germline V gene, CDR1 is SGHVS and CDR2 is FQNEAQ. The sequencing here drew on CD4+ or CD8+ T cells sorted from blood, taken in a trial of the OX40 agonist ivuxolimab. The rearranged chain carries TRBV7-8 and TRBJ1-4, with the D gene not clear enough to name. This clonotype was obtained from an adult with an advanced solid tumor such as melanoma, head and neck, liver or kidney cancer. CDR3 sequence: CASSSDHASEKLFF. The nucleotide sequence reads TGTGCCAGCAGCTCCGACCATGCCTCCGAAAAACTGTTTTTT.